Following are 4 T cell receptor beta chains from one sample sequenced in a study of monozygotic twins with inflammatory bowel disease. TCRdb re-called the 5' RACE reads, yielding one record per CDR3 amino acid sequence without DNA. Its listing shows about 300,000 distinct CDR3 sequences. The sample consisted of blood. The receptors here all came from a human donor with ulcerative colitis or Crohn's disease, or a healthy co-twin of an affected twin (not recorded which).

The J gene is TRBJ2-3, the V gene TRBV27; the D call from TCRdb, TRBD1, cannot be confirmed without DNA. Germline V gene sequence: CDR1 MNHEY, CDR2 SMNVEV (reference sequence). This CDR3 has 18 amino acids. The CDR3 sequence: CASSRGVGQPIGTDTQYF.

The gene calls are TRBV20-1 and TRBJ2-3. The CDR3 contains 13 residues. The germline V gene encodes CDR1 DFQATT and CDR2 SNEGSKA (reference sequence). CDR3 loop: CSASGDSTDTQYF.

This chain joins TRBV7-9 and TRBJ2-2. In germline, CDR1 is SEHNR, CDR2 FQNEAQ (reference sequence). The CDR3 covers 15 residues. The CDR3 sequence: CASSLDVQVAGELFF.

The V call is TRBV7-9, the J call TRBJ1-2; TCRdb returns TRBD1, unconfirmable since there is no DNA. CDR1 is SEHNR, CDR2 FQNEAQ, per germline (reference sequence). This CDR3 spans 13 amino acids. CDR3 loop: CASSFDRADGYTF. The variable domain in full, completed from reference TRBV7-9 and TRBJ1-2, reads DTGVSQNPRHKITKRGQNVTFRCDPISEHNRLYWYRQTLGQGPEFLTYFQNEAQLEKSRLLSDRFSAERPKGSFSTLEIQRTEQGDSAMYLCASSFDRADGYTFGSGTRLTVV.